This T cell receptor beta chain was identified during a study of control samples from healthy donors and cancer patients. TCRdb's table, derived via immunoSEQ multiplex PCR, lists solely in-frame clones and lacks some. The table includes around 140,000 clones, 90% to 95% detected once. The sequence was obtained from a man aged 35 to 55 in good health. Sequenced input: blood.

The CDR3 reads CASSHRDRAFGNEQFF. The DNA of the CDR3 is TGTGCCAGCAGCCACCGGGACAGGGCATTTGGCAATGAGCAGTTCTTC. The chain joins TRBV6-2 or TRBV6-3 to TRBJ2-1, with 9 positions matching TRBD1. Per germline, CDR1 MNHEY and CDR2 SVGEGT. This CDR3 contains 16 residues. V lost 6 bases, J lost 6 bases, and 12 bases stayed unmatched.